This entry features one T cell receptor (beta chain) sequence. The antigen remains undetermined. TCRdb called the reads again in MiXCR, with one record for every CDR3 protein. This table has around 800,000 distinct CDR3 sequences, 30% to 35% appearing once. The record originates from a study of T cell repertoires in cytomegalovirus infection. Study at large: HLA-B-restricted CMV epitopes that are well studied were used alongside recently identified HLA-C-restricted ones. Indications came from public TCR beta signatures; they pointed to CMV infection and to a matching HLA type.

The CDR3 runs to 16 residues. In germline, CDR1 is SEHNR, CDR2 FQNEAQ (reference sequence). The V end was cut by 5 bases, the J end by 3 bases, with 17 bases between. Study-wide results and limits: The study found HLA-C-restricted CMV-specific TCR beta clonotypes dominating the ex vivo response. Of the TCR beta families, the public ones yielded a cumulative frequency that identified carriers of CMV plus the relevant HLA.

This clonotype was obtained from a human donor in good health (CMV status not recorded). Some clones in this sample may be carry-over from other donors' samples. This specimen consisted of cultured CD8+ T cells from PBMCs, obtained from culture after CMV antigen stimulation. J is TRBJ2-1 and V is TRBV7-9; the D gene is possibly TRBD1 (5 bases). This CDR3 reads CASSGNSGADYNEQFF. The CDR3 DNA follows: TGTGCCAGCAGCGGTAACAGTGGGGCAGACTACAATGAGCAGTTCTTC. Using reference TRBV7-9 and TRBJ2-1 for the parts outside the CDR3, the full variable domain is DTGVSQNPRHKITKRGQNVTFRCDPISEHNRLYWYRQTLGQGPEFLTYFQNEAQLEKSRLLSDRFSAERPKGSFSTLEIQRTEQGDSAMYLCASSGNSGADYNEQFFGPGTRLTVL.